This TCR beta chain was sequenced for a study of OX40 agonist ivuxolimab in advanced cancers. Sequencing used immunoSEQ multiplex PCR; TCRdb keeps in-frame clones, though not all of them. The sample has tens of thousands of clones, more than 75% seen once. As to this clone: No antigen is known for it.

This CDR3 is built from 15 residues. Germline V CDR1 and CDR2: SGHRS, YFSETQ. Trimming removed 0 bases at V and 3 bases at J, with 10 bases between. The study, taken as a whole, reports: Undetermined was the antigen specificity of the expanded peripheral T cells. Expanded clones tended on average to be more numerous among CD8+ T cells than CD4+.

The source of this sequence is an adult with an advanced solid tumor such as melanoma, head and neck, liver or kidney cancer. The sequencing used CD4+ or CD8+ T cells sorted from blood, collected in a trial of the OX40 agonist ivuxolimab. V is TRBV5-1 and J is TRBJ1-5; no clear D. CDR3 DNA sequence: TGCGCCAGCAGCTTGGATTCCGGATCCAATCAGCCCCAGCATTTT. Translating gives CASSLDSGSNQPQHF.